This T cell receptor (beta chain) is drawn from a study of control samples from healthy donors and cancer patients. The CDR3 covers 14 residues. Trimming at V came to 6 bases and at J to 5 bases, leaving 7 bases not matched to a gene. Germline CDR1 MNHNY, CDR2 SVGAGI (reference sequence). Profiling relied on immunoSEQ multiplex PCR, and the TCRdb table lists in-frame clones only, not all of them. This sample has roughly 130,000 clones; about 93% occur once, and the top ten carry 1.5% to 2%. This TCR was sampled from a man aged 50-60 years with head and neck cancer. V is TRBV6-6 and J is TRBJ2-1; 7 bases fit TRBD1. Sequencing was performed on PBMCs. In DNA, the CDR3 is TGTGCCAGCAGACCGGGACAGACTAACAATGAGCAGTTCTTC. It specifies CASRPGQTNNEQFF.